One and the same sample provided the 21 T cell receptor beta chains below, sequenced in a study of blood T cell repertoires in COVID-19. The table came from immunoSEQ multiplex PCR; TCRdb's copy has only in-frame clones and leaves some out. The table includes 130,000 or so clones, approximately 84% detected once. The sequenced sample consisted of peripheral blood. The source of these receptors is a woman in her fifties or sixties with acute or convalescent COVID-19.

The chain employs TRBV3-1 (or the pseudogene TRBV3-2) and TRBJ1-2; D call uncertain. CDR1 and CDR2 (germline): LGHDT, YNNKEL (reference sequence). V shed 1 base and J shed 7 bases, with 16 bases lying between them. This CDR3 is built from 15 residues. CDR3 sequence: CASSQAFGRPSGYTF. CDR3 sequence (DNA): TGTGCCAGCAGCCAAGCGTTTGGGCGACCCAGTGGCTACACCTTC.

The chain carries TRBV29-1 and TRBJ1-2, with unresolved D. This CDR3 spans 11 amino acids. The germline V and J ends were trimmed by 5 bases and 0 bases, with 4 bases remaining between them. Per the germline V gene, CDR1 is SQVTM and CDR2 is ANQGSEA. The CDR3 DNA is TGCAGCGTTTCATCTAACTATGGCTACACCTTC. Protein product: CSVSSNYGYTF.

The chain carries TRBV9 and TRBJ2-3; 9 nucleotides line up with TRBD1. Germline CDR1 is SGDLS and CDR2 is YYNGEE. There are 18 residues in the CDR3. Germline trimming cut 0 bases from V and 0 bases from J; bases unmatched to any gene: 8. This CDR3 reads CASSVGGTGTGSTDTQYF. Here the CDR3 DNA reads TGTGCCAGCAGCGTAGGGGGGACCGGGACAGGGAGCACAGATACGCAGTATTTT. Complete variable domain (other parts from reference TRBV9 and TRBJ2-3): DSGVTQTPKHLITATGQRVTLRCSPRSGDLSVYWYQQSLDQGLQFLIQYYNGEERAKGNILERFSAQQFPDLHSELNLSSLELGDSALYFCASSVGGTGTGSTDTQYFGPGTRLTVL.

The rearrangement joins TRBV4-2 to TRBJ2-5; no reliable D call. The V gene's germline CDR1 is LGHNA and CDR2 YNFKEQ. The germline V and J ends were trimmed by 1 base and 9 bases, with 15 bases remaining between them. This CDR3 spans 14 amino acids. This CDR3 is CASSQGRSAAAQYF. For the CDR3, the DNA is TGTGCCAGCAGCCAAGGTAGAAGCGCGGCGGCCCAGTACTTC.

The rearrangement links TRBV4-2 to TRBJ1-5; D remains unclear. Germline V lookup: CDR1 LGHNA, CDR2 YNFKEQ. V was pared by 0 bases and J by 7 bases, with 13 bases between. This CDR3 is built from 15 residues. In nucleotides, the CDR3 is TGTGCCAGCAGCCAAGAGGCGGGAAGTGGGCAGCCCCAGCATTTT. Amino acids: CASSQEAGSGQPQHF.

This clone was detected once. The chain recombines TRBV18 with TRBJ1-3; D ambiguous. The CDR3 length is 16 residues. With 0 bases removed from V and 0 bases from J, the gap between germline ends came to 9 bases. Germline V gene sequence: CDR1 KGHSH, CDR2 LQKENI. CDR3 DNA: TGTGCCAGCTCACCACCGCTAGGTCCCTCTGGAAACACCATATATTTT. This sequence encodes CASSPPLGPSGNTIYF.

Only one count was recorded for this clone. The V and J genes are TRBV4-2 and TRBJ2-1, with no clear D. Germline-derived CDR1 and CDR2 are LGHNA and YNFKEQ. This CDR3 comprises 12 residues. V was cut by 6 bases and J by 5 bases, with 8 bases left in between. CDR3 region: CASRLENNEQFF. In DNA, the CDR3 is TGTGCCAGCAGACTTGAAAACAATGAGCAGTTCTTC.

The chain employs TRBV5-1 and TRBJ2-7; 9 bases are shared with TRBD1. The germline CDR1 and CDR2 sequences are SGHRS and YFSETQ. The J segment lost 2 bases and the V segment lost 4 bases, leaving 10 bases of the junction unmatched. The CDR3 is made up of 16 amino acids. DNA of the CDR3: TGCGCCAGCAGCCTTACAGGGGGCGAACTCGCCTACGAGCAGTACTTC. Encoded protein: CASSLTGGELAYEQYF.

The V call is TRBV10-2, the J call TRBJ1-1; D possibly corresponds to TRBD1 (5 bases). The germline V gene encodes CDR1 WSHSY and CDR2 SAAADI. The CDR3 extends over 13 amino acids. Trimming removed 4 bases at V and 3 bases at J, with 9 bases between. The CDR3 sequence: CASSVGGDTEAFF. CDR3 DNA: TGCGCCAGCAGTGTCGGGGGGGACACTGAAGCTTTCTTT.

V usage is TRBV30 and J usage is TRBJ1-1; no reliable D call. Germline V gene lookup returns CDR1 GTSNPN and CDR2 SVGIG (reference sequence). CDR3 size: 13 residues. Between the trimmed V and J ends, which lost 1 base and 6 bases, there was a span of 12 bases. The CDR3 region has the DNA TGTGCCTGGAGTGCCTCGGGGTTCTCTGAAGCTTTCTTT. This translates into CAWSASGFSEAFF.

V is TRBV6-5 and J is TRBJ1-1; no clear D. Trimming stripped 8 bases from V and 1 base from J, with 11 bases between. In germline, CDR1 is MNHEY, CDR2 SVGAGI. CDR3 length: 13 residues. CDR3 protein: CASHREGNTEAFF. CDR3 bases: TGTGCCAGCCATCGGGAGGGGAACACTGAAGCTTTCTTT.

This rearrangement joins TRBV9 to TRBJ1-2; TRBD1 is a possible D gene (5 bases). From germline, CDR1 is SGDLS and CDR2 YYNGEE. This CDR3 has 14 residues. Trimming cost V 4 bases and J 2 bases, with 12 bases left between them. This CDR3 reads CASSPTTGNYGYTF. The CDR3 nucleotides are TGTGCCAGCAGCCCTACTACAGGAAACTATGGCTACACCTTC.

CDR3 protein: CASSSTANTIYF. CDR3 nucleotide sequence: TGTGCCAGCAGCTCGACAGCTAACACCATATATTTT. This chain connects TRBV7-9 to TRBJ1-3; perhaps TRBD1 as D (5 bases). Trimming left V 4 bases short and J 7 bases short, with 8 bases between. Germline CDR1 SEHNR, CDR2 FQNEAQ (reference sequence). This CDR3 has 12 amino acids.

This clone was picked up a small number of times. The rearrangement uses TRBV7-9 and TRBJ2-7; D unclear. V lost 4 bases and J 8 bases, leaving 15 bases between the germline ends. CDR3 size: 13 residues. Germline V lookup: CDR1 SEHNR, CDR2 FQNEAQ (reference sequence). The CDR3 region has the DNA TGTGCCAGCAGCTCTCAAATCGGGTTAAAGCAGTACGTC. The encoded protein is CASSSQIGLKQYV.

The V and J genes are TRBV6-5 and TRBJ1-1; 9 bases line up with TRBD1. Germline trimming cut 6 bases from V and 0 bases from J; bases unmatched to any gene: 5. The CDR3 is 15 amino acids. Germline V lookup: CDR1 MNHEY, CDR2 SVGAGI. Written as DNA, the CDR3 is TGTGCCAGCAGGGACCGGGACAGGGTGAACACTGAAGCTTTCTTT. This encodes CASRDRDRVNTEAFF.

V is TRBV18 and J is TRBJ2-1; a possible D gene is TRBD2 (5 bases). V was clipped by 5 bases and J by 8 bases, with 16 bases between them. Germline values: CDR1 KGHSH, CDR2 LQKENI. The CDR3 totals 14 residues. The CDR3 protein is CASSSLGGWDEQFF. CDR3 sequence (DNA): TGTGCCAGCTCATCTCTTGGCGGGTGGGATGAGCAGTTCTTC.

The genes are TRBV4-2 and TRBJ2-1, with TRBD2 matching over 10 bases. The CDR3 totals 17 residues. The V gene end was trimmed by 0 bases and the J gene end by 7 bases; junction bases not matched to a gene: 9. The V gene's germline CDR1 is LGHNA and CDR2 YNFKEQ. CDR3 protein: CASSQDDTASGGNEQFF. The CDR3 DNA reads TGTGCCAGCAGCCAAGATGATACGGCTAGCGGGGGTAATGAGCAGTTCTTC.

The chain recombines TRBV7-9 with TRBJ2-3; possible D gene TRBD2, 6 bases. CDR1 and CDR2 (germline): SEHNR, FQNEAQ (reference sequence). Trimming took 0 bases from V and 1 from J, leaving 11 bases between them. The CDR3 covers 16 residues. This CDR3 reads CASSLAAQRGTDTQYF. CDR3 coding DNA: TGTGCCAGCAGCTTAGCCGCCCAGCGGGGCACAGATACGCAGTATTTT.

The chain employs TRBV5-1 and TRBJ2-7, with unresolved D. From germline, CDR1 is SGHRS and CDR2 YFSETQ. V dropped 5 bases and J dropped 3 bases, with 6 bases sitting between them. This CDR3 spans 11 amino acids. This chain's CDR3 is CASRADYEQYV. The CDR3 nucleotides are TGCGCCAGCAGGGCCGACTACGAGCAGTACGTC.

The V gene is TRBV7-9, the J gene TRBJ1-1; D remains ambiguous. V dropped 3 bases and J dropped 0 bases, with 11 bases sitting between them. CDR1 is SEHNR and CDR2 is FQNEAQ in the germline V gene (reference sequence). This CDR3 is built from 15 residues. The CDR3 coding sequence is TGTGCCAGCAGCTTTTCGGGGAGATTGAACACTGAAGCTTTCTTT. Amino acid sequence: CASSFSGRLNTEAFF.

The chain links TRBV5-6 to TRBJ1-2, with 9 nucleotides matching TRBD1. Germline values: CDR1 SGHDT, CDR2 YYEEEE. The length of the CDR3 is 13 residues. J was trimmed by 10 bases and V by 0 bases; bases with no gene match: 4. CDR3 residues: CASSLGDRVDYTF. The CDR3 nucleotides are TGTGCCAGCAGCTTGGGGGACAGGGTTGACTACACCTTC. Using reference TRBV5-6 and TRBJ1-2 for the parts outside the CDR3, the full variable domain is DAGVTQSPTHLIKTRGQQVTLRCSPKSGHDTVSWYQQALGQGPQFIFQYYEEEERQRGNFPDRFSGHQFPNYSSELNVNALLLGDSALYLCASSLGDRVDYTFGSGTRLTVV.